This T cell receptor (beta chain) was found in a study of metastatic and nonmetastatic thyroid tumors. Study-wide background: Where malignant and benign thyroid patients were concerned, repertoires were compared across blood and tumor or nodule tissue. Study findings and constraints: In both blood and tumor samples, TCR beta diversity was reported significantly higher for malignant than benign nodules.

Before thyroid surgery, none of the patients had received any treatment. A few counts support this clone. The antigen remains unidentified. TCRdb redid the clone calls on the PCR reads using MiXCR. The sample consists of about 27,000 clones, roughly an eighth of them appearing once. Germline CDR1 is MNHEY and CDR2 is SMNVEV (reference sequence). Trimming cost V 4 bases and J 11 bases; bases outside gene matches: 8. The CDR3 sequence is 14 residues long. The sequencing input was blood. This receptor was obtained from a female donor with papillary thyroid cancer or a benign thyroid nodule (not recorded which). Some clones in this sample may be carry-over from other donors' samples. The chain carries TRBV27 and TRBJ2-1; 10 bases match TRBD1. CDR3 amino acids: CASSWTQGQGKQFF. For the CDR3, the DNA is TGTGCCAGCAGTTGGACCCAGGGACAGGGGAAGCAGTTCTTC.